The 2 T cell receptor beta chains listed next were all sequenced from one sample in a study of OX40 agonist ivuxolimab in advanced cancers. The protocol used for the library was the immunoSEQ multiplex PCR assay. The table comes from immuneACCESS by way of TCRdb, which keeps in-frame sequences with V and J called. Part of the clones is missing from these tables; in studies checked, under half for an unresolved V gene and the rest for unknown reasons. Across this sample there are about 61,000 clones, with roughly 90% seen only once. Of the sample, about a quarter is held by the ten largest clones. The source was CD4+ or CD8+ T cells sorted from blood, collected in a trial of the OX40 agonist ivuxolimab. The receptors here all came from an adult with an advanced solid tumor such as melanoma, head and neck, liver or kidney cancer.

The rearrangement uses TRBV28 and TRBJ1-2; D perhaps matches TRBD1 (5 bases). The CDR3 is 13 amino acids. The V end lost 3 bases, the J end lost 7 bases, and 12 bases lay between the germline ends. Germline V gene lookup returns CDR1 MDHEN and CDR2 SYDVKM. The CDR3 nucleotides read TGTGCCAGCAGTTTCATTCAGGGAAGTGGCTACACCTTC. It codes for CASSFIQGSGYTF.

This chain links TRBV13 with TRBJ2-7; 7 bases map to TRBD1. This CDR3 is built from 14 residues. Germline CDR1 reads PRHDT; CDR2 reads FYEKMQ (reference sequence). J lost 6 bases, V lost 5 bases, and 10 bases had no gene match. CDR3 amino acids: CASSPPDRPFEQYV. The CDR3 coding sequence is TGTGCCAGCAGCCCCCCGGACAGGCCTTTCGAGCAGTACGTC.